The entry below gives a single T cell receptor (beta chain) sequence along with its context. Its target is unknown. The data stem from a study of CD8 T cells in Susac syndrome. The ends were cut back, 2 bases at V and 7 bases at J, with 15 bases in the middle. CDR1 MDHEN and CDR2 SYDVKM come from the germline V gene. The CDR3 sequence is 14 residues long. The authors reverse transcribed roughly 0.5 to 1 ug RNA with random hexamers. Amplification of TCR beta CDR3 was carried out by immunoSEQ multiplex PCR, which covered 54 Vbeta and 13 Jbeta segments. TCRdb reanalysed the immunoSEQ multiplex PCR reads using MiXCR and keeps one entry per CDR3 protein. In the table there are 75,000 to 95,000 distinct CDR3 sequences, around 95% of which are singletons. Findings of the study overall: CD8+ clones in Susac expanded most in TEMRA cells and active patients.

TEMRA cells were FACS-enriched, while CD8+ and CD4+ T cells were negatively isolated. The V call is TRBV28, the J call TRBJ2-7; weak D call: TRBD2 (6 bases). The sample consisted of CD8+ T cells from PBMCs. This sequence originates from a human donor with Susac syndrome. CDR3 residues: CASSLASVPLEQYF. As DNA, the CDR3 is TGTGCCAGCAGTTTAGCTAGCGTCCCTCTGGAGCAGTACTTC.